This TCR beta chain was recovered during a study of blood T cell repertoires in COVID-19. Whole-study context: Samples came from the United States, Italy and Spain, spanning acute and convalescent COVID-19. Sources were T cells, B-cell-depleted T cells, or PBMCs; the material itself was cDNA or gDNA.

V lost 2 bases and J lost 6; bases outside the gene matches: 5. Looked up from germline, CDR1 is MNHEY and CDR2 is SVGAGI. The CDR3 consists of 15 residues. Using immunoSEQ multiplex PCR, the repertoire was profiled, and TCRdb retains in-frame clones only, with some absent. The table shows under 130,000 clones, with around 89% occurring only once. The rearrangement joins TRBV6-5 to TRBJ2-1; 9 positions agree with TRBD2. This clonotype was obtained from an elderly woman with acute or convalescent COVID-19. The sample taken for sequencing was peripheral blood. This CDR3 reads CASSYEGSGGNEQFF. CDR3 DNA: TGTGCCAGCAGTTACGAGGGTAGCGGGGGCAATGAGCAGTTCTTC.